This T cell receptor beta chain stems from a study of shared clonotypes between healthy human individuals. In the sorted-subset replicate PCRs, around 220 ng DNA, 30,000 or so T cell genomes, was used. The data were produced by immunoSEQ multiplex PCR, yet TCRdb's version contains in-frame clones alone and is incomplete. The sample holds over 150,000 clones, approximately 61% seen once. This clone was counted only a few times. Its antigen is still unknown. Trimming left V 8 bases short and J 4 bases short, with 20 bases between. The CDR3 runs to 15 residues. CDR1 and CDR2 (germline): MNHNS, SASEGT. General observations from the study: Generation of non-shared clonotypes was less probable than generation of clonotypes shared by all four donors. It was expected that sequencing depth would affect clonotype sharing among donors. Researchers sampled blood only, noting tissue repertoires likely differ.

The receptor comes from a man aged 25-45 years in good health. The rearrangement joins TRBV6-1 to TRBJ2-5; D possibly corresponds to TRBD2 (5 bases). Material: memory CD4+ T cells sorted from blood. The subset here: CD45RA-negative fraction. The DNA of the CDR3 is TGTGCCAGCTCAGTTTCGAGCCCGGGGAGAGAGACCCAGTACTTC. Amino acid sequence: CASSVSSPGRETQYF.